This T cell receptor (beta chain) was retrieved from a study of cytomegalovirus exposure and HLA in healthy donors. Broader study findings: Most CMV-associated TCR beta chains were later found to appear HLA-restricted. Most TCR beta V segments were productive about 87% or about 30% of the time in an earlier analysis. Many donors shared some public TCRs, even though most TCR sequences were rare.

The germline CDR1 and CDR2 sequences are GTSNPN and SVGIG (reference sequence). V was trimmed by 1 base and J by 0 bases, leaving 10 bases between them. The length of the CDR3 is 15 residues. PCR primers comprised 60 Vbeta and 13 Jbeta primers. Sequencing used immunoSEQ multiplex PCR; TCRdb keeps in-frame clones, though not all of them. This sample has more than 50,000 clones; 70% to 80% occur once, and the top ten carry roughly a fifth. This clone was recorded a few times. Its antigen remains unknown. V and J are TRBV30 and TRBJ2-4, with a tentative D call TRBD2 (6 bases). The sample consisted of PBMCs. This sequence originates from a woman aged 55-69 years in good health and CMV-seropositive. The DNA for the CDR3 is TGTGCCTGGAGTGGGTGGGACTTAGCCAAAAACATTCAGTACTTC. Translation gives CAWSGWDLAKNIQYF.